These 30 T cell receptor beta chains were all obtained from the same sample, sequenced in a study of T cell repertoires in cytomegalovirus infection. TCRdb reanalysed the reads using MiXCR and keeps one entry per CDR3 protein. The table shows more than 400,000 distinct CDR3 sequences, with about 26% occurring only once. The material sequenced was PBMCs. These TCRs come from a human donor in good health (CMV status not recorded). Some clones in this sample may be carry-over from other donors' samples.

V gene TRBV9 combines with J gene TRBJ2-3; 10 bases align to TRBD1. Germline CDR1 and CDR2: SGDLS and YYNGEE. V dropped 2 bases and J dropped 5; count of bases not matched to a gene: 14. The CDR3 sequence is 18 residues long. This chain's CDR3 is CASSVNPRDRGRGDTQYF. CDR3 in DNA: TGTGCCAGCAGCGTCAACCCCCGCGACAGGGGGCGGGGAGATACGCAGTATTTT.

This clonotype appeared a few times. This chain joins TRBV6-2 or TRBV6-3 and TRBJ2-1; 7 nucleotides line up with TRBD2. The germline V gene encodes CDR1 MNHEY and CDR2 SVGEGT. J lost 6 bases, V lost 0 bases, and 17 bases had no gene match. The CDR3 totals 19 residues. CDR3 DNA: TGTGCCAGCAGTTACTCGTCGAGAACTAGCGCACGCCCTCCCAATGAGCAGTTCTTC. This sequence encodes CASSYSSRTSARPPNEQFF.

The sample holds a few counts of this clonotype. The rearrangement uses TRBV12-3 or TRBV12-4 and TRBJ1-1; D ambiguous. This CDR3 region has 13 residues. V was shortened by 5 bases and J by 4 bases, with 11 bases between the two germline ends. CDR3 DNA sequence: TGTGCCAGCAGTCCCTATAGTGGCACTGAAGCTTTCTTT. It specifies CASSPYSGTEAFF.

The table lists this clonotype with a few counts. The chain has TRBV7-9 and TRBJ2-6; 7 bases map to TRBD1. CDR3 size: 17 residues. Germline V gene sequence: CDR1 SEHNR, CDR2 FQNEAQ (reference sequence). V lost 5 bases and J lost 6; bases outside the gene matches: 13. The CDR3 sequence: CASSGRTGLLEANVLTF. CDR3 nucleotides: TGTGCCAGCAGCGGTCGGACAGGTCTTCTGGAGGCCAACGTCCTGACTTTC.

V gene TRBV15 combines with J gene TRBJ2-3, with a possible D match to TRBD2 (5 bases). CDR1 and CDR2 from the germline V gene are LNHNV and YYDKDF (reference sequence). Trimming shortened V by 0 bases and J by 2 bases, and 12 bases separated the two germline ends. The CDR3 totals 16 residues. The CDR3 DNA reads TGTGCCACCAGCAGAGAGGCGGGTCCATCCACAGATACGCAGTATTTT. It encodes CATSREAGPSTDTQYF.

V is TRBV28 and J is TRBJ1-5; no clear D. Trimming shortened V by 7 bases and J by 2 bases, and 12 bases separated the two germline ends. This CDR3 is built from 14 residues. Germline V gene lookup returns CDR1 MDHEN and CDR2 SYDVKM. The CDR3 sequence is CASKRPLGNQPQHF. Here the CDR3 DNA reads TGTGCCAGCAAGCGGCCCTTGGGCAATCAGCCCCAGCATTTT.

The V gene is TRBV2, the J gene TRBJ2-3; 9 bases are a match to TRBD1. This CDR3 has 14 amino acids. V lost 5 bases to trimming and J lost 5 bases; unmatched junction nucleotides: 5. Germline V gene data show CDR1 as SNHLY and CDR2 as FYNNEI. For the CDR3, the DNA is TGTGCCAGCAGTACTACAGGGGGCCGAGATACGCAGTATTTT. It is translated as CASSTTGGRDTQYF.

This clonotype was counted many times. The chain combines TRBV6-1 with TRBJ1-1; D unclear. The V end was cut by 7 bases, the J end by 6 bases, with 18 bases between. Germline V gene sequence: CDR1 MNHNS, CDR2 SASEGT. This CDR3 has 14 residues. In DNA, the CDR3 is TGTGCCAGCAATCTACACGTCGGGAGCTCTGAAGCTTTCTTT. It codes for CASNLHVGSSEAFF.

The V gene is TRBV19, the J gene TRBJ2-5; TRBD1 or TRBD2 may be the D gene (5 bases each). The germline V gene encodes CDR1 LNHDA and CDR2 SQIVND (reference sequence). Trimming left V 5 bases short and J 7 bases short, with 35 bases between. This CDR3 has 20 amino acids. The CDR3 region is CASSPPLWRLESGRGGTQYF. As DNA, the CDR3 is TGTGCCAGTAGTCCACCTCTTTGGAGGCTTGAGTCAGGGCGTGGGGGGACCCAGTACTTC.

This chain joins TRBV10-3 and TRBJ2-4; D remains unclear. V dropped 3 bases and J dropped 3 bases, with 3 bases sitting between them. This CDR3 contains 12 residues. Germline CDR1 ENHRY, CDR2 SYGVKD. The CDR3 DNA reads TGTGCCATCAGTGACAGCAAAAACATTCAGTACTTC. It is translated as CAISDSKNIQYF.

The sample holds a few counts of this clonotype. DNA of the CDR3: TGTGCCAGCAGTTACGGACAGGGACTATATAGCAATCAGCCCCAGCATTTT. This sequence encodes CASSYGQGLYSNQPQHF. The V gene is TRBV6-6, the J gene TRBJ1-5; 8 positions match TRBD1. V lost 2 bases, J lost 0 bases, and 6 bases stayed unmatched. This CDR3 has 17 amino acids. CDR1 and CDR2 (germline): MNHNY, SVGAGI (reference sequence).

V usage is TRBV5-4 and J usage is TRBJ1-6; D is ambiguous. Germline lookup yields CDR1 SGHNT and CDR2 YYREEE (reference sequence). V was cut by 0 bases and J by 5 bases, with 9 bases left in between. The CDR3 is 15 residues long. In DNA form, the CDR3 reads TGTGCCAGCAGCTTGGTCGGCAGAAATAATTCACCCCTCCACTTT. Its translation is CASSLVGRNNSPLHF.

This clonotype has just a few counts. This sequence joins TRBV19 and TRBJ2-5; D is uncertain. Trimming left V 5 bases short and J 1 base short, with 8 bases between. Germline loops: CDR1 LNHDA, CDR2 SQIVND (reference sequence). The CDR3 sequence is 13 residues long. The CDR3 nucleotides are TGTGCCAGTAGTGACCAGACCCAAGAGACCCAGTACTTC. Amino acid sequence: CASSDQTQETQYF.

The chain links TRBV18 to TRBJ2-3, with D possibly TRBD2 on 6 matching bases. Germline CDR1 and CDR2: KGHSH and LQKENI. Deletions cut 2 bases from V and 0 bases from J, with 9 bases between. This CDR3 contains 15 residues. CDR3 nucleotide sequence: TGTGCCAGCTCACCAGTTAGCGGAAGCACAGATACGCAGTATTTT. Translating gives CASSPVSGSTDTQYF.

V usage is TRBV10-3 and J usage is TRBJ1-2, with 7 bases identical to TRBD1. V trimming: 5 bases; J trimming: 2 bases; junction bases outside the gene matches: 11. CDR1 and CDR2 from the germline V gene are ENHRY and SYGVKD. The CDR3 has 16 amino acids. CDR3 protein: CAISPAGTVTNYGYTF. CDR3 bases: TGTGCCATCAGTCCGGCCGGGACAGTGACCAACTATGGCTACACCTTC.

This chain uses TRBV12-3 or TRBV12-4 with TRBJ1-2; D gene uncertain. V was clipped by 3 bases and J by 5 bases, with 7 bases between them. The CDR3 is 12 residues long. CDR3 coding DNA: TGTGCCAGCAGTTTCGGGAGTTATGGCTACACCTTC. It translates to CASSFGSYGYTF.

There are a few counts of this clonotype. This chain connects TRBV6-2 or TRBV6-3 to TRBJ1-2; D is uncertain. Between the trimmed V and J ends, which lost 6 bases and 7 bases, there was a span of 6 bases. The length of the CDR3 is 10 residues. Per the germline V gene, CDR1 is MNHEY and CDR2 is SVGEGT. The CDR3, as DNA: TGTGCCAGCAGAGACCTTGGCTACACCTTC. Its translation: CASRDLGYTF.

This clonotype was counted many times. This chain connects TRBV7-2 to TRBJ2-3; 11 bases line up with TRBD2. With V trimmed by 0 bases and J by 8 bases, 10 bases remained unmatched. This CDR3 has 17 amino acids. Germline CDR1 SGHTA, CDR2 FQGNSA. The CDR3 sequence: CASSLARAGTSGGTQYF. The CDR3, as DNA: TGTGCCAGCAGCTTAGCTAGGGCCGGGACTAGCGGAGGTACGCAGTATTTT.

DNA of the CDR3: TGTGCCAGCAGTCACCCCCTAGAAAAGGCGCTGAATGAGCAGTTCTTC. It translates to CASSHPLEKALNEQFF. This chain connects TRBV6-2 or TRBV6-3 to TRBJ2-1; no reliable D call. V was pared by 5 bases and J by 7 bases, with 21 bases between. The CDR3 covers 16 residues. From germline, CDR1 is MNHEY and CDR2 SVGEGT.

In this sample, this clonotype turned up a few times. The V gene is TRBV7-2, the J gene TRBJ2-1; D possibly corresponds to TRBD1 (6 bases). The germline V and J ends were trimmed by 4 bases and 8 bases, with 15 bases remaining between them. The CDR3 covers 14 residues. Germline CDR1 reads SGHTA; CDR2 reads FQGNSA. Here the CDR3 reads CASSSQSYRDEQFF. Written as DNA, the CDR3 is TGTGCCAGCAGCTCGCAGTCCTACAGGGATGAGCAGTTCTTC.

The chain couples TRBV5-4 to TRBJ2-1; TRBD1 matches 11 bases. CDR3 size: 15 residues. V trimming: 2 bases; J trimming: 6 bases; junction bases outside the gene matches: 4. CDR1 SGHNT and CDR2 YYREEE come from the germline V gene (reference sequence). CDR3 residues: CASSFGQGAVNEQFF. The CDR3 DNA sequence: TGTGCCAGCAGCTTCGGACAGGGGGCGGTCAATGAGCAGTTCTTC.

The rearrangement uses TRBV28 and TRBJ2-7; no clear D gene. CDR1 and CDR2 from the germline V gene are MDHEN and SYDVKM. This CDR3 has 11 residues. Between the trimmed V and J ends, which lost 4 bases and 7 bases, there was a span of 8 bases. The CDR3 here is CASSSWLEQYF. CDR3 DNA sequence: TGTGCCAGCAGTTCTTGGCTTGAGCAGTACTTC.

The J gene is TRBJ2-2, the V gene TRBV7-9, with TRBD2 identical over 10 bases. The CDR3 loop spans 17 amino acids. Germline V gene data show CDR1 as SEHNR and CDR2 as FQNEAQ (reference sequence). V trimming: 4 bases; J trimming: 2 bases; junction bases outside the gene matches: 7. This CDR3 is CASSSPTSGINTGELFF. The CDR3 DNA is TGTGCCAGCAGCTCACCCACTAGCGGGATTAACACCGGGGAGCTGTTTTTT.

This clonotype occurred many times. Here the CDR3 reads CASSAQLAGVPNEQFF. CDR3 DNA: TGTGCCAGCAGCGCCCAACTAGCGGGAGTCCCCAATGAGCAGTTCTTC. The chain uses TRBV7-2 and TRBJ2-1; 11 bases are a match to TRBD2. After removal of 5 bases from V and 6 bases from J, the junction contained 9 bases not matched to a gene. CDR3 length: 16 amino acids. Germline CDR1 is SGHTA and CDR2 is FQGNSA. Complete variable domain (other parts from reference TRBV7-2 and TRBJ2-1): GAGVSQSPSNKVTEKGKDVELRCDPISGHTALYWYRQSLGQGLEFLIYFQGNSAPDKSGLPSDRFSAERTGGSVSTLTIQRTQQEDSAVYLCASSAQLAGVPNEQFFGPGTRLTVL.

This clonotype occurred a few times. This sequence joins TRBV7-8 and TRBJ2-1; 10 nucleotides match TRBD2. The CDR3 length is 16 residues. Losses at the gene ends were 2 bases for V and 7 bases for J; bases not matched to a gene: 8. Germline CDR1 SGHVS, CDR2 FQNEAQ. The CDR3 is CASSLLASGSLNEQFF. In DNA form, the CDR3 reads TGTGCCAGCAGCTTATTAGCTAGCGGGAGTTTGAATGAGCAGTTCTTC.

The CDR3 sequence is CASSQSGFCGEVYEQYF. CDR3 DNA sequence: TGCGCCAGCAGTCAATCGGGTTTTTGCGGGGAGGTGTACGAGCAGTACTTC. The V gene is TRBV23-1, the J gene TRBJ2-7; D possibly corresponds to TRBD2 (6 bases). TRBV23-1 is reported as an ORF; its role is uncertain. V was clipped by 0 bases and J by 4 bases, with 19 bases between them. CDR3 length equals 17 residues.

V is TRBV4-1 and J is TRBJ1-5; D gene ambiguous. Trimming shortened V by 0 bases and J by 8 bases, and 11 bases separated the two germline ends. Germline CDR1 reads MGHRA; CDR2 reads YSYEKL. The CDR3 runs to 14 residues. DNA of the CDR3: TGCGCCAGCAGCCAAGATTTAGGCGCGGAGCCCCAGCATTTT. Its translation: CASSQDLGAEPQHF.

The chain recombines TRBV30 with TRBJ1-1; unclear D gene. The V gene's germline CDR1 is GTSNPN and CDR2 SVGIG (reference sequence). The CDR3 totals 14 residues. V lost 2 bases and J lost 2, with 12 bases in between. As DNA, the CDR3 is TGTGCCTGGAGTCCACTAACACCTAACACTGAAGCTTTCTTT. Translating it yields CAWSPLTPNTEAFF.

The chain links TRBV19 to TRBJ2-2, with D tentatively TRBD1 or TRBD2 (6 bases each). CDR1 LNHDA and CDR2 SQIVND come from the germline V gene (reference sequence). This CDR3 is 16 amino acids long. Trimming took off 2 bases at V and 4 bases at J, with 14 bases between the two ends. The chain's CDR3 is CASSILQGTLTGELFF. The CDR3 region has the DNA TGTGCCAGTAGTATACTTCAGGGGACTCTCACCGGGGAGCTGTTTTTT.

The chain has TRBV29-1 and TRBJ2-1, with 7 bases that match TRBD1. The CDR3 has 14 residues. The J segment lost 1 base and the V segment lost 8 bases, leaving 8 bases of the junction unmatched. CDR1 is SQVTM and CDR2 is ANQGSEA in the germline V gene. The CDR3 nucleotides read TGCAGCATTACAGGGGTGGTTTCCTACAATGAGCAGTTCTTC. It yields the protein CSITGVVSYNEQFF.